The 24 T cell receptor beta chains listed next were all sequenced from one sample in a study of T cell repertoires in cytomegalovirus infection. TCRdb independently ran MiXCR on the reads; one entry per CDR3 protein. The sample shows 150,000 to 200,000 distinct CDR3 sequences, about an eighth of them seen only once. The sample was PBMCs. The receptors shown here come from a human donor in good health (CMV status not recorded). Some clones in this sample may be carry-over from other donors' samples.

This chain connects TRBV28 to TRBJ2-1; 12 bases map to TRBD2. V trimming: 5 bases; J trimming: 5 bases; junction bases outside the gene matches: 13. Germline CDR1 reads MDHEN; CDR2 reads SYDVKM. The CDR3 has 18 residues. Here the CDR3 DNA reads TGTGCCAGCAGTGGCCTCCAGGGACTAGCGGGCTTTCACAATGAGCAGTTCTTC. Translated, it gives CASSGLQGLAGFHNEQFF.

The rearrangement links TRBV20-1 to TRBJ2-7; 11 bases map to TRBD2. Trimming cost V 1 base and J 4 bases; bases outside gene matches: 6. Germline V CDR1 and CDR2: DFQATT, SNEGSKA (reference sequence). The CDR3 has 15 amino acids. This CDR3 is CSARGRASGRYEQYF. The CDR3, as DNA: TGCAGTGCTAGAGGTCGAGCTAGCGGGAGGTACGAGCAGTACTTC.

The J gene is TRBJ1-3, the V gene TRBV29-1; D gene ambiguous. V gave up 7 bases and J gave up 1 base, with 8 bases separating them. Germline CDR1 is SQVTM and CDR2 is ANQGSEA. The CDR3 length is 12 residues. DNA of the CDR3: TGCAGCGCCTGGGATTCTGGAAACACCATATATTTT. Translating it yields CSAWDSGNTIYF.

There are many counts of this clonotype. The genes are TRBV7-2 and TRBJ1-1, with 12 bases fitting TRBD1. The CDR3 totals 15 residues. Germline trimming cut 7 bases from V and 4 bases from J; bases unmatched to any gene: 7. The V gene's germline CDR1 is SGHTA and CDR2 FQGNSA. The CDR3, as DNA: TGTGCCAGCATCCCGGGACAGGGGGCGGGCACTGAAGCTTTCTTT. It is translated as CASIPGQGAGTEAFF.

This clonotype was observed at least ten times. The V gene is TRBV7-9, the J gene TRBJ2-7; 7 bases agree with TRBD1. Germline CDR1 and CDR2: SEHNR and FQNEAQ (reference sequence). The CDR3 is 14 residues long. V lost 5 bases, J lost 2 bases, and 6 bases stayed unmatched. Written as DNA, the CDR3 is TGTGCCAGCAGCAAAACAGACAGGGCCTACGAGCAGTACTTC. It encodes CASSKTDRAYEQYF.

This clonotype was recorded at least ten times. The CDR3 coding sequence is TGTGCCAGCGAGAGGGTGCAGACCCAGTACTTC. It encodes CASERVQTQYF. The rearrangement uses TRBV28 and TRBJ2-5; possible D gene TRBD2, 5 bases. CDR1 and CDR2 from the germline V gene are MDHEN and SYDVKM. V dropped 8 bases and J dropped 6 bases, with 10 bases sitting between them. CDR3 length: 11 amino acids.

The sample holds a few counts of this clonotype. Here the CDR3 reads CASSFSMGPEAFF. CDR3 nucleotide sequence: TGTGCCAGCAGTTTCTCGATGGGGCCTGAAGCTTTCTTT. This chain uses TRBV12-3 or TRBV12-4 with TRBJ1-1, with a weak D call TRBD1 (5 bases). Trimming left V 3 bases short and J 6 bases short, with 11 bases between. This CDR3 is built from 13 residues.

V gene TRBV20-1 combines with J gene TRBJ2-1; 11 bases map to TRBD2. V shed 3 bases and J 10 bases; nucleotides not matched to a gene: 14. Germline V CDR1 and CDR2: DFQATT, SNEGSKA (reference sequence). The CDR3 loop spans 16 amino acids. For the CDR3, the DNA is TGCAGTGCTAGGGGTGGACTAGCGGGCTCGGGTGGAGAGCAGTTCTTC. Its translation: CSARGGLAGSGGEQFF.

In its sample, this clonotype was seen many times. The chain links TRBV7-9 to TRBJ1-4; D remains ambiguous. This CDR3 has 15 amino acids. Trimming took off 6 bases at V and 0 bases at J, with 11 bases between the two ends. The V gene's germline CDR1 is SEHNR and CDR2 FQNEAQ (reference sequence). CDR3 sequence: CASSPVAATNEKLFF. The CDR3 DNA reads as TGTGCCAGCAGTCCCGTGGCCGCAACTAATGAAAAACTGTTTTTT.

The CDR3 DNA sequence: TGTGCCAGCAGTTACACCGGACAGGGGACTGGAAACACCATATATTTT. Protein product: CASSYTGQGTGNTIYF. V is TRBV6-1 and J is TRBJ1-3, with 9 bases aligning to TRBD1. With V trimmed by 5 bases and J by 2 bases, 7 bases remained unmatched. Germline-derived CDR1 and CDR2 are MNHNS and SASEGT. This CDR3 has 16 residues.

The chain joins TRBV3-1 to TRBJ1-5, with D tentatively TRBD1 (6 bases). The ends were cut back, 1 base at V and 4 bases at J, with 8 bases in the middle. Germline assignment: CDR1 LGHDT and CDR2 YNNKEL (reference sequence). This CDR3 comprises 14 residues. The CDR3 loop reads CASSQADSNQPQHF. In DNA form, the CDR3 reads TGTGCCAGCAGCCAAGCGGACAGTAATCAGCCCCAGCATTTT.

In this sample, this clonotype turned up many times. This CDR3 is CASSFRLSGNTIYF. The CDR3 coding sequence is TGTGCCAGCAGTTTTAGACTCTCTGGAAACACCATATATTTT. The chain combines TRBV28 with TRBJ1-3; D is unresolved. CDR1 and CDR2 (germline): MDHEN, SYDVKM. Between the trimmed V and J ends, which lost 3 bases and 0 bases, there was a span of 6 bases. There are 14 residues in the CDR3.

This clonotype was seen ten or more times. The chain uses TRBV23-1 and TRBJ2-7, with 8 bases fitting TRBD1. TRBV23-1 is noted as an ORF with a role that remains uncertain. With 8 bases clipped from V and 3 bases from J, the junction kept 15 bases outside the gene matches. This CDR3 contains 16 residues. The chain's CDR3 is CASLDAGQAIIYEQYF. CDR3 coding DNA: TGCGCCAGCCTAGACGCGGGACAGGCGATAATCTACGAGCAGTACTTC.

This clonotype appeared a few times. V usage is TRBV20-1 and J usage is TRBJ1-3; perhaps TRBD1 as D (5 bases). Germline V CDR1 and CDR2: DFQATT, SNEGSKA (reference sequence). This CDR3 has 15 amino acids. With 4 bases removed from V and 0 bases from J, the gap between germline ends came to 13 bases. This CDR3 reads CSAIPGLYSGNTIYF. DNA for the CDR3: TGCAGTGCTATCCCGGGGCTGTACTCTGGAAACACCATATATTTT.

This clonotype was seen a few times. The chain combines TRBV20-1 with TRBJ2-6, with D possibly TRBD1 on 6 matching bases. Trimming stripped 1 base from V and 0 bases from J, with 16 bases between. The germline V gene has CDR1 DFQATT and CDR2 SNEGSKA (reference sequence). The CDR3 is 18 amino acids. CDR3 protein: CSARVTPGALSGANVLTF. CDR3 DNA: TGCAGTGCTAGAGTGACACCAGGGGCTCTCTCTGGGGCCAACGTCCTGACTTTC.

The rearrangement joins TRBV27 to TRBJ2-5; perhaps D is TRBD1 or TRBD2 (6 bases each). The CDR3 is 15 amino acids. With 0 bases removed from V and 5 bases from J, the gap between germline ends came to 13 bases. Germline V lookup: CDR1 MNHEY, CDR2 SMNVEV (reference sequence). CDR3 bases: TGTGCCAGCAGTTTATCGAGGGGGGCAGGGGAGACCCAGTACTTC. Protein sequence: CASSLSRGAGETQYF.

This chain links TRBV6-5 with TRBJ2-7; D ambiguous. The germline CDR1 and CDR2 sequences are MNHEY and SVGAGI. CDR3 length equals 13 residues. Between the trimmed V and J ends, which lost 5 bases and 3 bases, there was a span of 11 bases. Here the CDR3 DNA reads TGTGCCAGCAGTCGGACGGAGAACTACGAGCAGTACTTC. Translating gives CASSRTENYEQYF.

Note on this clonotype: A much bigger clone sits one base away, suggesting this may be a read error. This sequence joins TRBV28 and TRBJ1-5; D possibly corresponds to TRBD1 (6 bases). The CDR3 consists of 15 residues. Germline V gene lookup returns CDR1 MDHEN and CDR2 SYDVKM. The CDR3 protein is CASSRPDSSNQPQQF. CDR3 DNA sequence: TGTGCCAGCAGCCGCCCGGACAGCAGCAATCAGCCCCAGCAGTTT.

This clonotype was recorded many times. This chain links TRBV7-3 with TRBJ2-2; perhaps D is TRBD1 or TRBD2 (5 bases each). Trimming left V 7 bases short and J 0 bases short, with 9 bases between. This CDR3 spans 14 amino acids. Germline-derived CDR1 and CDR2 are SGHTA and FQGTGA. The CDR3 sequence is CASTPGPNTGELFF. CDR3 coding DNA: TGTGCCAGCACGCCGGGACCGAACACCGGGGAGCTGTTTTTT.

V and J are TRBV5-1 and TRBJ1-2; a weak D match, TRBD1 (5 bases). CDR3 length: 14 amino acids. The V end lost 4 bases, the J end lost 4 bases, and 14 bases lay between the germline ends. CDR1 is SGHRS, CDR2 YFSETQ, per germline. The CDR3 nucleotides read TGCGCCAGCAGCGGGACGAGTGCGATCTATGGCTACACCTTC. This gives the protein CASSGTSAIYGYTF.

This clonotype was recorded at least ten times. The chain couples TRBV7-3 to TRBJ1-3; tentatively, D is TRBD1 (5 bases). V was cut by 2 bases and J by 7 bases, with 15 bases left in between. Germline CDR1 and CDR2: SGHTA and FQGTGA. The CDR3 spans 15 residues. The CDR3 is CASSLRPGSMNTIYF. The CDR3 DNA reads as TGTGCCAGCAGCTTACGGCCAGGGAGTATGAACACCATATATTTT.

This clonotype was seen many times. The rearrangement uses TRBV12-3 or TRBV12-4 and TRBJ1-1; D not certain. Trimming removed 5 bases at V and 5 bases at J, with 15 bases between. The CDR3 sequence is 14 residues long. CDR3 in amino acids: CASSPVRERTEAFF. The CDR3 DNA reads TGTGCCAGCAGTCCCGTTCGGGAAAGAACTGAAGCTTTCTTT.

This clonotype has at least ten counts. The chain uses TRBV7-3 and TRBJ1-1; perhaps TRBD1 as D (5 bases). CDR1 SGHTA and CDR2 FQGTGA come from the germline V gene. This CDR3 has 15 amino acids. Deletions cut 1 base from V and 0 bases from J, with 9 bases between. CDR3 residues: CASSLSSGMNTEAFF. CDR3 bases: TGTGCCAGCAGCTTAAGTTCAGGGATGAACACTGAAGCTTTCTTT.

Regarding this clonotype: A junction end diverges from the germline sequence, so it may reflect a read error. The chain links TRBV28 to TRBJ2-7; tentatively, D is TRBD1 or TRBD2 (5 bases each). The CDR3 loop spans 18 amino acids. Germline V gene sequence: CDR1 MDHEN, CDR2 SYDVKM. The CDR3 bases are TGTGTCAGCAGTTTCCTAGTGGGGCAGGGACCCCCCTCCTACGAACAGTACTTC. Its protein is CVSSFLVGQGPPSYEQYF. Drawing the rest from reference TRBV28 and TRBJ2-7, the complete variable domain is DVKVTQSSRYLVKRTGEKVFLECVQDMDHENMFWYRQDPGLGLRLIYFSYDVKMKEKGDIPEGYSVSREKKERFSLILESASTNQTSMYLCVSSFLVGQGPPSYEQYFGPGTRLTVT.